The source of this T cell receptor beta chain is a study of response to subunit inactivated influenza vaccine (dated by TCRdb to the late 2010s). A note on the overall study: Deep quantitative T cell receptor repertoire profiling was used in the study to track responses to a trivalent subunit inactivated influenza vaccine. What the research found in general, with its limitations: According to the authors, only a limited number of new T cells may be recruited by each seasonal influenza vaccination.

At the junction V is shortened by 5 bases and J by 0 bases, with 23 bases in between. In the germline V gene, CDR1 corresponds to MDHEN and CDR2 to SYDVKM. There are 19 amino acids in the CDR3, from cysteine to phenylalanine inclusive. Of all the DNA, just the CDR3 is kept, 57 bases in frame from base 1. The library relied on RT-PCR. Sequencer: Illumina HiSeq 2500. TCRdb took the public reads, trimmed them with fastp at Q25, ran MiXCR for clone calling and kept in-frame beta chains. When rows share a CDR3 protein, they turn into one entry using the most common DNA and genes. The table for this sample lists about 500,000 distinct CDR3 sequences; more than 15% of them were counted only once. The ten largest clonotypes hold approximately 3% of the sample. Concerning this clonotype itself: It has no known antigen specificity. No base qualities exist here, and no much larger clone lies one base off it.

The sequence was obtained from a man between 50 and 69 years old who received an inactivated influenza vaccine. Donor details come from another sample of the same person, matched by shared clones. The rearranged chain carries TRBV28 and TRBJ2-1; the D gene is perhaps TRBD2, on 6 matching bases. Sequences were derived from CD4+ T cells sorted from PBMCs, sampled less than 30 months after vaccination. In nucleotides, the sequence is TGTGCCAGCAGTCCACCCATCCGTGGAGGGCCGAGCTCCTACAATGAGCAGTTCTTC. Its translation is CASSPPIRGGPSSYNEQFF.